Listed here are 12 T cell receptor beta chains from one sample, sequenced in a study of cytomegalovirus exposure and HLA in healthy donors. 13 Jbeta primers and 60 Vbeta primers were used for the PCR. Only in-frame clones appear in the TCRdb table, and some are missing; sequencing was by immunoSEQ multiplex PCR. The sample has 100,000 to 150,000 clones; the top ten hold 1%. What was sequenced was PBMCs. The receptor set was obtained from a man in his late teens or twenties in good health and CMV-seronegative.

The chain carries TRBV27 and TRBJ2-3; possibly TRBD1 for D (5 bases). Germline V gene data show CDR1 as MNHEY and CDR2 as SMNVEV (reference sequence). This CDR3 spans 16 amino acids. The V end was cut by 4 bases, the J end by 4 bases, with 18 bases between. The CDR3 is CASSSSGPPRADTQYF. The CDR3 coding sequence is TGTGCCAGCAGTTCCTCCGGGCCGCCCAGGGCAGATACGCAGTATTTT.

The rearrangement links TRBV10-2 to TRBJ2-1, with 7 nucleotides matching TRBD1. The CDR3 covers 16 residues. CDR1 and CDR2 (germline): WSHSY, SAAADI. With V trimmed by 0 bases and J by 9 bases, 11 bases remained unmatched. This CDR3 is CASSESGDREGSEQFF. Here the CDR3 DNA reads TGCGCCAGCAGTGAGTCGGGAGACAGGGAAGGGAGTGAGCAGTTCTTC.

J is TRBJ2-7 and V is TRBV27; 7 bases fit TRBD1. The CDR3 spans 21 residues. V gave up 2 bases and J gave up 0 bases; unmatched junction bases: 22. CDR1 and CDR2 (germline): MNHEY, SMNVEV (reference sequence). CDR3 in amino acids: CASSLTSLTRSRTGSSYEQYF. The CDR3 DNA reads as TGTGCCAGCAGTTTAACGTCACTCACAAGGTCCAGGACAGGCAGCTCCTACGAGCAGTACTTC.

The genes are TRBV6-1 and TRBJ1-4, with a weak D call TRBD1 (6 bases). The CDR3 runs to 14 residues. Germline-derived CDR1 and CDR2 are MNHNS and SASEGT. Trimming pared 8 bases from V and 4 bases from J, leaving 14 bases between. CDR3 sequence: CASHQGGGNEKLFF. Here the CDR3 DNA reads TGTGCCAGCCATCAGGGAGGGGGTAATGAAAAACTGTTTTTT.

The rearrangement joins TRBV30 to TRBJ2-1; D may be TRBD1 (6 bases). The ends were cut back, 4 bases at V and 4 bases at J, with 8 bases in the middle. The CDR3 is 12 residues long. Germline lookup yields CDR1 GTSNPN and CDR2 SVGIG (reference sequence). The CDR3 protein is CAWKGEYNEQFF. The CDR3 region has the DNA TGTGCCTGGAAGGGGGAATACAATGAGCAGTTCTTC. The full variable domain, with the rest looked up from reference TRBV30 and TRBJ2-1, is SQTIHQWPATLVQPVGSPLSLECTVEGTSNPNLYWYRQAAGRGLQLLFYSVGIGQISSEVPQNLSASRPQDRQFILSSKKLLLSDSGFYLCAWKGEYNEQFFGPGTRLTVL.

CDR3 amino acids: CASSIDRGGKTQYF. The CDR3 DNA reads TGTGCCAGTAGTATAGATCGGGGTGGAAAGACCCAGTACTTC. This rearrangement joins TRBV19 to TRBJ2-5; D is possibly TRBD2 (5 bases). Per germline, CDR1 LNHDA and CDR2 SQIVND (reference sequence). The CDR3 spans 14 residues. V was pared by 0 bases and J by 6 bases, with 11 bases between.

The chain recombines TRBV30 with TRBJ1-4; D is undetermined. Trimming left V 6 bases short and J 0 bases short, with 11 bases between. Per the germline V gene, CDR1 is GTSNPN and CDR2 is SVGIG (reference sequence). The CDR3 contains 14 residues. The CDR3 DNA reads as TGTGCCTGCTACCTAGATGCAACTAATGAAAAACTGTTTTTT. It is translated as CACYLDATNEKLFF.

The rearrangement joins TRBV9 to TRBJ2-3, with TRBD2 as a possible D gene (5 bases). CDR1 and CDR2 (germline): SGDLS, YYNGEE. V dropped 3 bases and J dropped 8 bases, with 13 bases sitting between them. This CDR3 contains 13 residues. CDR3 sequence: CASSASGPGTQYF. For the CDR3, the DNA is TGTGCCAGCAGCGCAAGCGGTCCCGGTACGCAGTATTTT.

The V and J genes are TRBV2 and TRBJ2-1; weak D call: TRBD2 (6 bases). The V gene's germline CDR1 is SNHLY and CDR2 FYNNEI. V lost 4 bases to trimming and J lost 9 bases, with 13 bases between them. The CDR3 loop spans 13 amino acids. The CDR3 reads CASSGLVIGEQFF. CDR3 coding DNA: TGTGCCAGCAGTGGACTAGTCATTGGTGAGCAGTTCTTC.

Comment on this clone: The sample has other DNA sequences that encode this CDR3 too. V and J are TRBV30 and TRBJ1-1; a possible D gene is TRBD1 (6 bases). The CDR3 contains 15 residues. From germline, CDR1 is GTSNPN and CDR2 SVGIG (reference sequence). Trimming removed 7 bases from V and 0 bases from J, with 18 bases in between. The CDR3 reads CASQSGQGLNTEAFF. The DNA for the CDR3 is TGTGCCTCCCAATCGGGGCAGGGGTTGAACACTGAAGCTTTCTTT.

V gene TRBV7-9 combines with J gene TRBJ2-7; D is perhaps TRBD1 (5 bases). The CDR3 has 17 residues. The germline CDR1 and CDR2 sequences are SEHNR and FQNEAQ (reference sequence). The V gene lost 2 bases and the J gene lost 0 bases, with 17 bases spanning the gap. The CDR3 nucleotides read TGTGCCAGCAGCTTATTTCCCCCCGACAGAAGCTCCTACGAGCAGTACTTC. Translating it yields CASSLFPPDRSSYEQYF.

The rearrangement links TRBV29-1 to TRBJ2-7, with 8 bases aligning to TRBD2. This CDR3 spans 13 amino acids. J gave up 5 bases and V 7 bases, and 10 bases lay outside the gene matches. Looked up from germline, CDR1 is SQVTM and CDR2 is ANQGSEA. This CDR3 reads CSARAAGGNEQYF. The CDR3 nucleotides read TGCAGCGCCAGGGCGGCGGGAGGTAACGAGCAGTACTTC.